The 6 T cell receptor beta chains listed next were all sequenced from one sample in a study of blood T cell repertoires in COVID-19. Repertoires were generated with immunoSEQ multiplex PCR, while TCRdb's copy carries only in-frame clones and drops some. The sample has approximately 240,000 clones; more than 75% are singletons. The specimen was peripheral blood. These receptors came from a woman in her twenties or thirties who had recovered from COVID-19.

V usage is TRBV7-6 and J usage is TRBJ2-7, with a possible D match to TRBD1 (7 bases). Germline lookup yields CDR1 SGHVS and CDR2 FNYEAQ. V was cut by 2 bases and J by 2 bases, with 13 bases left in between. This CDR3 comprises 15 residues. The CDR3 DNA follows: TGTGCCAGCAGCTTAAGACAGGGAGGTACCTACGAGCAGTACTTC. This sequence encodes CASSLRQGGTYEQYF.

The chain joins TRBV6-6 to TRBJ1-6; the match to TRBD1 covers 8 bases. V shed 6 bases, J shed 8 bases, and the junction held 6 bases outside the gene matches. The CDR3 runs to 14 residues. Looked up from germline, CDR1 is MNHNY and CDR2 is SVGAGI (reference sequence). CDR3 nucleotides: TGTGCCAGCAGGCCCGGACAGGGAGATTCACCCCTCCACTTT. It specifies CASRPGQGDSPLHF.

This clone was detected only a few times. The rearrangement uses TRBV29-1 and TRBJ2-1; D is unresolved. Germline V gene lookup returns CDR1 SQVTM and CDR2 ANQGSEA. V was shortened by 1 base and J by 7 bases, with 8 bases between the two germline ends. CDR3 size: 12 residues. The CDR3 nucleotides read TGCAGCGTTGAAGCAGGCTTTAATGAGCAGTTCTTC. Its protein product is CSVEAGFNEQFF.

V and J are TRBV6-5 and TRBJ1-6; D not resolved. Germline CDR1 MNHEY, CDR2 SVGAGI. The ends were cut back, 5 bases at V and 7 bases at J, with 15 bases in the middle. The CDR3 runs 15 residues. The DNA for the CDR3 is TGTGCCAGCAGTCCGAGGGTAGTCGCGAATTCACCCCTCCACTTT. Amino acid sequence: CASSPRVVANSPLHF.

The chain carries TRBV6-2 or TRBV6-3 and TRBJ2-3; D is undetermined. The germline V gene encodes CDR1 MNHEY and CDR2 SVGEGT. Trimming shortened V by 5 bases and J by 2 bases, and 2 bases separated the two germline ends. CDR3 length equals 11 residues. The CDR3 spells CASSHTDTQYF. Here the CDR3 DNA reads TGTGCCAGCAGTCACACAGATACGCAGTATTTT.

The CDR3 spells CASKGLAGTNEQFF. CDR3 bases: TGTGCCAGCAAAGGACTAGCGGGGACCAATGAGCAGTTCTTC. The rearrangement links TRBV2 to TRBJ2-1; the match to TRBD2 covers 12 bases. CDR1 is SNHLY and CDR2 is FYNNEI in the germline V gene. The ends lost 7 bases at V and 6 bases at J; junction bases unmatched: 4. The CDR3 length is 14 residues.